This T cell receptor beta chain was identified in a study of identical twins (dated by TCRdb to 2015 to 2016). For context, the study as a whole: To test whether fetal clonotypes persist, the study used deep sequencing on TCR alpha and beta repertoires from monozygotic twins, unrelated adults of various ages, and cord blood. To rule out contamination, the twin experiments were replicated at different times with different library preparation protocols. The full study reports these points: Fewer insertions were carried by abundant cord blood beta clonotypes; a weaker similar trend was observed in young adult naive repertoires, while no such trend was observed in memory repertoires. Out-of-frame TCR alpha sharing in monozygotic twins was systematically underestimated by recombination models, whereas sharing between unrelated individuals was in agreement with the recombination models. Invariant T cells such as MAIT and iNKT could partly confound zero-insertion analyses, though diverse VJ usage argued against this for most clonotypes. Compared with coincidental sharing between unrelated individuals, an excess of low generation-probability sequences was observed among out-of-frame TCR alpha sequences shared between twins. Conclusions relied on cross-sectional statistical analysis, since the same donors could not be followed over many years. In beta out-of-frame sequences, excess twin sharing was weaker, because having fewer shared sequences lowered the signal-to-noise ratio.

Only healthy Caucasian donors were included. The twin cohort consisted of three pairs of female monozygotic twins, all aged roughly 18 to 30 years. CD4+ and CD8+ T cell populations were isolated with positive isolation kits from Invitrogen. This clonotype has a handful of counts. The antigen it recognizes is unknown. Base-call qualities are not available, and no considerably larger clone is one nucleotide away. Reading the germline V gene gives CDR1 SNHLY and CDR2 FYNNEI. The CDR3 goes from the cysteine to the phenylalanine over 15 residues. Solely the CDR3 DNA is kept, with 45 bases framed from the first base. V lost 10 bases and J lost 1 base, and the count of bases not matched to a germline gene is 4. The library was built by means of 5' RACE. The reads were generated on an Illumina HiSeq 2000. A universal primer binding site was introduced by template switching, and a unique molecular identifier was present in the final cDNA, enabling accurate counting of TCR cDNA molecules. Specific primers in the conserved constant-segment region were used to synthesize first-strand cDNA for the TCR alpha and beta chains. Each cDNA library was double barcoded, with a SMART-Mk sample barcode plus Illumina barcodes, to control for contamination. Two successive PCR steps introduced TruSeq adapter sequences along with Illumina sample barcodes. TCR alpha and beta cDNA libraries were sequenced on the Illumina HiSeq platform with custom primers. Processing in the source paper ran as follows. MiGEC was used to process raw reads and extract unique molecular identifiers, and MiXCR was used to find CDR3 positions. For each individual, recombination models were inferred using an EM algorithm with the repgenHMM and IGoR tools. Shared clonotype analysis was performed with the tcR package in R, normalizing sharing by the product of cloneset sizes. To study raw recombination free of thymic and clonal selection effects, out-of-frame nonproductive sequences were analyzed. The public reads were reanalyzed by TCRdb: fastp trimming at Q25, MiXCR alignment, in-frame beta chains only. Records with the same CDR3 protein are collapsed into one entry carrying the most frequent genes and DNA. TCRdb's processing, not the study's, gives the V and J calls here. This sample is represented by under 300,000 distinct CDR3 sequences; over 5% of them were singletons. The ten largest account for about 14% of the sample.

In addition, the sample was reused for a study of T cells expressing NK-cell markers. From that second study: About eight donors provided sorted CD3+CD56+NKG2C+, CD3+CD56+NKG2C- and CD3+CD56-NKG2C+ T-cell subsets, whose TCR beta-chain repertoires were profiled. Among the eight sequenced donors, only one was HCMV-seronegative, while the other seven were HCMV-seropositive. To restrict sorting to alphabetaTCR-expressing T cells, an anti-gammadeltaTCR antibody was added in several experiments. In several donors, the dominant CD3+CD56+NKG2C+ clonotypes were found to rank among the top 10 CD8+ clonotypes and to make up roughly 1.0-7.5% of CD8+ T cells. Those dominant clonotypes were again the most abundant among CD3+CD56-NKG2C+ cells in a handful of donors, at about 28.3-65%. It remained unclear whether the expanded NKG2C-expressing T cell clones were specific for HCMV antigens. Randomly selected healthy volunteers, three men and five women, were used as the eight sequenced donors. To determine HCMV serostatus, a commercial ELISA kit was used to detect HCMV-specific IgG in serum. MIGEC handled demultiplexing of the reads and grouping by UMI, while MiTCR was used to assemble and quantify clonotypes. To exclude erroneous sequences, only TCR cDNA sequences supported by at least two reads were retained. The tcR package was used for downstream repertoire analysis, and clonotypes were matched across fractions by CDR3 nucleotide sequence plus V segment. Antigen specificity was annotated against VDJdb with VDJmatch, allowing one amino acid substitution in CDR3.

The sequence came from a woman under 30 in good health. This sequence uses TRBV2 and TRBJ2-1; TRBD2 matches 13 bases in the middle. Input material: CD8+ T cells sorted from blood. The DNA reads as follows: TGTGCCAAGCCGGGACTAGCGGGGTCCTACAATGAGCAGTTCTTC. This gives the protein CAKPGLAGSYNEQFF.